This TCR beta chain originates from a study of blood T cell repertoires in COVID-19. Study overall: Samples representing acute and convalescent COVID-19 were sourced from the United States, Italy and Spain. The analysed material was cDNA or gDNA that came from T cells, B-cell-depleted T cells, or PBMCs.

The authors' processing: Counts of nucleated cells, estimated from reference gene primer amplification, were obtained. The method was immunoSEQ multiplex PCR; TCRdb's version includes in-frame clones alone and lacks a portion of them. That table supplies the V and J calls and clone size; D and trimming were determined from the DNA. Of 100,000 or so clones in the sample, roughly 80% were seen once. This CDR3 spans 14 amino acids. The germline CDR1 and CDR2 sequences are LGHNA and YNFKEQ. Trimming removed 2 bases from V and 3 bases from J, with 10 bases in between. The sample comprised peripheral blood. This receptor was obtained from a man in his forties or fifties with active or convalescent COVID-19. This sequence joins TRBV4-2 and TRBJ1-1; D is ambiguous. As DNA, the CDR3 is TGTGCCAGCAGCCAACAAGACGGGTACACTGAAGCTTTCTTT. It yields the protein CASSQQDGYTEAFF.